This entry lists 9 T cell receptor beta chains sequenced from one sample in a study of T cell responses to AZD1222 COVID-19 vaccine. Here immunoSEQ multiplex PCR was the method, and the copy in TCRdb shows in-frame clones only, minus some. The table shows approximately 140,000 clones, with more than 85% occurring only once. The material was peripheral blood, obtained 28 days after the second AZD1222 dose. The receptors shown here come from an adult who received the AZD1222 COVID-19 vaccine.

This chain connects TRBV2 to TRBJ2-2, with TRBD2 matching 9 bases. With V trimmed by 11 bases and J by 2 bases, 15 bases remained unmatched. CDR3 length: 17 amino acids. CDR1 is SNHLY, CDR2 FYNNEI, per germline. The CDR3 here is CAYLRDSGSLNTGELFF. The DNA of the CDR3 is TGTGCCTACCTTAGGGATAGCGGGAGCCTTAACACCGGGGAGCTGTTTTTT.

The chain is built from TRBV15 and TRBJ2-7; 7 bases are a match to TRBD2. CDR1 and CDR2 (germline): LNHNV, YYDKDF (reference sequence). The CDR3 is made up of 14 amino acids. Unmatched junction bases numbered 7, after V lost 4 bases and J lost 4 bases. The CDR3 DNA follows: TGTGCCACCAGCAACTCCGCGGGAGCATACGAGCAGTACTTC. The encoded protein is CATSNSAGAYEQYF.

This chain uses TRBV7-5 with TRBJ1-5. TRBV7-5 is given as a pseudogene. The CDR3 contains 18 residues. The CDR3 here is CVRSLSSIAPYSNQPQHF. In nucleotides, the CDR3 is TGTGTCAGAAGCTTATCGTCAATAGCCCCCTATAGCAATCAGCCCCAGCATTTT.

This chain links TRBV5-1 with TRBJ2-3; the D is unclear. V was shortened by 0 bases and J by 5 bases, with 10 bases between the two germline ends. CDR3 length: 14 amino acids. Germline V gives CDR1 SGHRS, CDR2 YFSETQ. The CDR3 DNA follows: TGCGCCAGCAGCTTGGGCCAGGCTGGAGATACGCAGTATTTT. Amino acid sequence: CASSLGQAGDTQYF.

The chain carries TRBV7-2 and TRBJ1-2; 8 nucleotides match TRBD1. CDR1 and CDR2 (germline): SGHTA, FQGNSA. V gave up 2 bases and J gave up 3 bases; unmatched junction bases: 5. This CDR3 is 15 amino acids long. CDR3 DNA: TGTGCCAGCAGCTTATCGCAGGGGGCCGACTATGGCTACACCTTC. Amino acid sequence: CASSLSQGADYGYTF.

J is TRBJ2-7 and V is TRBV5-8; D may be TRBD1 (6 bases). Looked up from germline, CDR1 is SGHTS and CDR2 is YDEGEE. This CDR3 is 14 amino acids long. The V and J ends lost 2 bases and 5 bases respectively, with 14 bases between them. CDR3 region: CASSFGGHGHEQYF. The CDR3, as DNA: TGTGCCAGCAGCTTTGGGGGCCACGGCCACGAGCAGTACTTC.

The chain joins TRBV4-1 to TRBJ1-6; 7 bases are shared with TRBD1. Germline CDR1 and CDR2: MGHRA and YSYEKL. CDR3 length: 18 amino acids. V shed 2 bases, J shed 1 base, and the junction held 8 bases outside the gene matches. The CDR3 region has the DNA TGCGCCAGCAGCCAACGGGACAGTTGGTCGTCCTATAATTCACCCCTCCACTTT. This sequence encodes CASSQRDSWSSYNSPLHF.

The chain uses TRBV19 and TRBJ2-1, with 9 bases fitting TRBD2. The CDR3 totals 13 residues. Germline V gene sequence: CDR1 LNHDA, CDR2 SQIVND (reference sequence). V was pared by 5 bases and J by 7 bases, with 3 bases of the junction left unmatched. The CDR3 DNA follows: TGTGCCAGTAGTGAGCGGGGGGTAAATGAGCAGTTCTTC. Amino acid sequence: CASSERGVNEQFF.

This chain's CDR3 is CASSQGPGTEQYF. In DNA form, the CDR3 reads TGTGCCAGCAGCCAAGGGCCCGGGACTGAACAGTACTTC. The J gene is TRBJ2-7, the V gene TRBV4-2; D might be TRBD2 (6 bases). This CDR3 spans 13 amino acids. Germline-derived CDR1 and CDR2 are LGHNA and YNFKEQ. Trimming left V 1 base short and J 10 bases short, with 14 bases between.